This record concerns one T cell receptor (beta chain) sequence. These data are taken from a study of cytomegalovirus exposure and HLA in healthy donors. CDR3 length equals 12 residues. Germline V gene lookup returns CDR1 SGDLS and CDR2 YYNGEE. V was cut by 7 bases and J by 2 bases, with 7 bases left in between. Here immunoSEQ multiplex PCR was the method, and the copy in TCRdb shows in-frame clones only, minus some. The table has over 110,000 clones, roughly 86% seen once. The TCR was taken from a man younger than 35 in good health and CMV-seropositive. Sequenced input: PBMCs. The gene calls are TRBV9 and TRBJ1-5; D call uncertain. CDR3 sequence reads: CASGQGNQPQHF. As DNA, the CDR3 is TGTGCCAGCGGTCAGGGCAATCAGCCCCAGCATTTT.